This TCR beta chain was identified in a study of OX40 agonist ivuxolimab in advanced cancers. Systemic immunosuppression or a history of autoimmune disease excluded patients. The repertoire was sequenced with immunoSEQ multiplex PCR; TCRdb's copy has only in-frame clones and lacks some. The table has approximately 44,000 clones, about four fifths seen once. Broader study findings: The work left the antigen specificity of expanded peripheral T cells undetermined.

Comment on this clone: Its antigen is not known.

The CDR3 contains 14 residues. The germline V gene encodes CDR1 SGHTA and CDR2 FQGNSA. The germline V and J ends were trimmed by 7 bases and 4 bases, with 16 bases remaining between them. This material consisted of CD4+ or CD8+ T cells sorted from blood, taken in a trial of the OX40 agonist ivuxolimab. This clonotype was sampled from an adult with an advanced solid tumor such as melanoma, head and neck, liver or kidney cancer. The chain couples TRBV7-2 to TRBJ1-1; perhaps TRBD1 as D (5 bases). The CDR3 DNA is TGTGCCAGCACCTCGAGCGGGGGAGTCACTGAAGCTTTCTTT. It specifies CASTSSGGVTEAFF.